The subject of this entry is one TCR beta chain. What it recognizes is unknown. Germline is not matched at one junction end, which may reflect a read error. The length of the CDR3 is 12 residues. The germline gives CDR1 MGHDK, CDR2 SYGVNS. These data originate in a study of T cell responses to AZD1222 COVID-19 vaccine. Findings and caveats of the study: In a largely white British group with more females than males, clonal diversity was possibly underestimated.

This table comes from immunoSEQ multiplex PCR, and its TCRdb copy is limited to in-frame clones, with some not included. Among 180,000 or so clones listed, about 91% were seen once. The input for sequencing was peripheral blood, taken 28 days after the second AZD1222 dose. This chain links TRBV25-1 with TRBJ1-2; a weak D match, TRBD1 (6 bases). The TCR sequence derives from an adult who received the AZD1222 COVID-19 vaccine. The CDR3 bases are TGTGCCAGCACCAGTGAGGGGGGTGACAGGTTCTTC. It is translated as CASTSEGGDRFF.